One and the same sample provided the 9 T cell receptor beta chains below, sequenced in a study of shared clonotypes between healthy human individuals. The assay was immunoSEQ multiplex PCR, and TCRdb's table has in-frame clones only and misses some. The sample consists of about 2 million clones, around 96% of them appearing once. CD8 cells regarded as naive lacked CD45RO, were positively chosen for CCR7, and omitted terminally differentiated effector memory CD45RA+ cells. The specimen sequenced was naive CD8+ T cells sorted from blood. These receptors were taken from a man aged 18 to 35 in good health.

The CDR3 loop reads CASSYSIGAYEQYF. The DNA of the CDR3 is TGTGCCAGCAGTTACTCGATCGGAGCCTACGAGCAGTACTTC. V is TRBV6-5 and J is TRBJ2-7, with D unresolved. In germline, CDR1 is MNHEY, CDR2 SVGAGI. Trimming left V 0 bases short and J 2 bases short, with 8 bases between. This CDR3 has 14 amino acids.

V and J are TRBV9 and TRBJ2-1; 9 bases line up with TRBD2. Germline loops: CDR1 SGDLS, CDR2 YYNGEE. The CDR3 is 14 amino acids. With V trimmed by 4 bases and J by 8 bases, 7 bases remained unmatched. The CDR3 here is CASSSRGRVDEQFF. The CDR3 DNA is TGTGCCAGCAGCTCCCGCGGGAGGGTGGATGAGCAGTTCTTC.

This sequence joins TRBV9 and TRBJ2-2; D call uncertain. Germline loops: CDR1 SGDLS, CDR2 YYNGEE. The CDR3 has 12 amino acids. The V end was cut by 4 bases, the J end by 5 bases, with 6 bases between. CDR3 DNA sequence: TGTGCCAGCAGCCCCTTGACCGGGGAGCTGTTTTTT. Translation gives CASSPLTGELFF.

The rearrangement links TRBV11-2 to TRBJ1-6; D is unclear. The germline gives CDR1 SGHAT, CDR2 FQNNGV. The CDR3 is 15 amino acids. V was trimmed by 5 bases and J by 13 bases, leaving 21 bases between them. The CDR3 bases are TGTGCCAGCAGCGTCCTGGGCAGCCCGGCGGAGCCCCTCCACTTT. This translates into CASSVLGSPAEPLHF.

Concerning this clone itself: The junction does not match germline at one end; this may be a read error. The chain has TRBV5-6 and TRBJ1-1; D remains unclear. The CDR3 loop spans 12 amino acids. CDR1 is SGHDT and CDR2 is YYEEEE in the germline V gene. The CDR3 DNA is TGTGCCGGCAGCTTGGGCGCAGGAGAAGCTTTCTTT. This codes for CAGSLGAGEAFF.

The genes are TRBV27 and TRBJ2-7; 10 bases line up with TRBD2. CDR1 is MNHEY, CDR2 SMNVEV, per germline (reference sequence). CDR3 length equals 16 residues. After removal of 5 bases from V and 3 bases from J, the junction contained 10 bases not matched to a gene. CDR3 sequence (DNA): TGTGCCAGCAGTCCCAGCGGGGGGGCTTTCGTCTACGAGCAGTACTTC. It translates to CASSPSGGAFVYEQYF.

This clone was recorded only once. This sample also contains other DNA sequences that code for the same CDR3. This chain links TRBV4-1 with TRBJ2-7, with D possibly TRBD2 on 5 matching bases. This CDR3 contains 14 residues. The germline V and J ends were trimmed by 1 base and 2 bases, with 9 bases remaining between them. CDR1 and CDR2 (germline): MGHRA, YSYEKL. CDR3 sequence (DNA): TGCGCCAGCAGCCAAGGCCCGGGAACCTACGAGCAGTACTTC. The encoded protein is CASSQGPGTYEQYF.

The CDR3 sequence is CASTLDPTDTQYF. CDR3 DNA sequence: TGTGCCAGCACCCTCGACCCGACAGATACGCAGTATTTT. This chain uses TRBV2 with TRBJ2-3; D unresolved. Per germline, CDR1 SNHLY and CDR2 FYNNEI. The V end lost 7 bases, the J end lost 3 bases, and 11 bases lay between the germline ends. This CDR3 is built from 13 residues.

This clone appeared a single time. The chain joins TRBV9 to TRBJ1-1; D gene uncertain. V gave up 0 bases and J gave up 6 bases, with 9 bases separating them. In germline, CDR1 is SGDLS, CDR2 YYNGEE. The CDR3 runs 13 residues. The CDR3 protein is CASSVDGSPEAFF. The CDR3 coding sequence is TGTGCCAGCAGCGTAGATGGCAGCCCTGAAGCTTTCTTT.